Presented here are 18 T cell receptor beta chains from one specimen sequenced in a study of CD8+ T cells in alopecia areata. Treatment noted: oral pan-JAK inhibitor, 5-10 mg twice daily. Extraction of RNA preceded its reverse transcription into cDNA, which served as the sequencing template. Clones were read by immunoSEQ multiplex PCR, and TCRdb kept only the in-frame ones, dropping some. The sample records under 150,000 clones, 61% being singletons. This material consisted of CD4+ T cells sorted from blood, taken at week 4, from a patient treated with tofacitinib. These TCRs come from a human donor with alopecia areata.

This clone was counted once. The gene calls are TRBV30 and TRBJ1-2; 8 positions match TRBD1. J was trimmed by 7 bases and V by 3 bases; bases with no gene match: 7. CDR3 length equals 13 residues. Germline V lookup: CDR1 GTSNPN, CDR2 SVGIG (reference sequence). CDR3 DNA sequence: TGTGCCTGGAGGATGACAGGGGCCTCTGGCTACACCTTC. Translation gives CAWRMTGASGYTF.

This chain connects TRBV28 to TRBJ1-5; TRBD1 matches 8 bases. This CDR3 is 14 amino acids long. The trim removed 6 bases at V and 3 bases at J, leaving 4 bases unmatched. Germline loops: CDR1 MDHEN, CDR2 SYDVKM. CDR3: CASRGTGANQPQHF. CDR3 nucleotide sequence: TGTGCCAGCAGAGGGACAGGCGCCAATCAGCCCCAGCATTTT.

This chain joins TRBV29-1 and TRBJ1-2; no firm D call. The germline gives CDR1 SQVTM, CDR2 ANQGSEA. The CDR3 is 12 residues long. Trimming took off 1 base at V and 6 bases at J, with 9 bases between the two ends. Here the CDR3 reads CSVEALRDGYTF. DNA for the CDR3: TGCAGCGTTGAAGCTTTGCGGGATGGCTACACCTTC.

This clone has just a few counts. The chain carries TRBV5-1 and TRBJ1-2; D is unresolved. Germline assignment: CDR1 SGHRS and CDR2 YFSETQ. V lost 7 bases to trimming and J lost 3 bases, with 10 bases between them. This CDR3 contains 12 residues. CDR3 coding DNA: TGCGCCAGCGGCGGTACAGACTATGGCTACACCTTC. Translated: CASGGTDYGYTF.

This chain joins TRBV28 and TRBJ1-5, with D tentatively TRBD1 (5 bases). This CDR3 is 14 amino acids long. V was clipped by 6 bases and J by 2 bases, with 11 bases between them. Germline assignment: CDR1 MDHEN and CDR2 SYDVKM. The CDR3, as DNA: TGTGCCAGCAGCCAGGACATTGGCAATCAGCCCCAGCATTTT. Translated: CASSQDIGNQPQHF.

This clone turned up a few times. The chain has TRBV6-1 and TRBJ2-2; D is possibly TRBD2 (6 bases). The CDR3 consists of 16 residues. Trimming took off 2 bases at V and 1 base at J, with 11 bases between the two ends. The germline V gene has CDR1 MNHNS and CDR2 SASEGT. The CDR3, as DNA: TGTGCCAGCAGTGAACCCGGGACTGGGAACACCGGGGAGCTGTTTTTT. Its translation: CASSEPGTGNTGELFF.

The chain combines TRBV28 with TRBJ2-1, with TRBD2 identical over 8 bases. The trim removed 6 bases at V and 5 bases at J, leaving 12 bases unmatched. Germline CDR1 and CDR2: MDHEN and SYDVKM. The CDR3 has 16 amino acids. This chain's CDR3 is CASSPGSGRSHNEQFF. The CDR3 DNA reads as TGTGCCAGCAGCCCGGGGAGCGGGAGATCCCACAATGAGCAGTTCTTC.

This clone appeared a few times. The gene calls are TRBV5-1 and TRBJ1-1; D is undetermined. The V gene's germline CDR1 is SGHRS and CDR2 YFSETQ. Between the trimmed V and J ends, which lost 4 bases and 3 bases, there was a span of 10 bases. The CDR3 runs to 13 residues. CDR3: CASSPSRDTEAFF. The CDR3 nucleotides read TGCGCCAGCAGCCCCAGCCGGGACACTGAAGCTTTCTTT.

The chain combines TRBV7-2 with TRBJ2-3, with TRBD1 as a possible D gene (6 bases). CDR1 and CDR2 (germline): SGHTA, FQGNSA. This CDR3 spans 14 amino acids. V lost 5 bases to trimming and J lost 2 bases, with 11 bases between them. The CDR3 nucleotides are TGTGCCAGCAGCCAAGGACAGTACACAGATACGCAGTATTTT. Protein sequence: CASSQGQYTDTQYF.

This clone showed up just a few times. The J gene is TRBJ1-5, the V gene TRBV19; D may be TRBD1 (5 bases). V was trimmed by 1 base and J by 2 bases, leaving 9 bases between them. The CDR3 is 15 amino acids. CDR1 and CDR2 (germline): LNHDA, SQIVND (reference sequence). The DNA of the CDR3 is TGTGCCAGTAGTATAGGTCAGGGCGGCAATCAGCCCCAGCATTTT. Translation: CASSIGQGGNQPQHF. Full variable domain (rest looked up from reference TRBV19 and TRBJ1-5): DGGITQSPKYLFRKEGQNVTLSCEQNLNHDAMYWYRQDPGQGLRLIYYSQIVNDFQKGDIAEGYSVSREKKESFPLTVTSAQKNPTAFYLCASSIGQGGNQPQHFGDGTRLSIL.

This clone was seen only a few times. The CDR3 bases are TGTGCCAGCAGTTACCCCACCCGCACAGATACGCAGTATTTT. Encoded protein: CASSYPTRTDTQYF. V usage is TRBV6-6 and J usage is TRBJ2-3; no reliable D call. This CDR3 is 14 amino acids long. V lost 2 bases and J 1 base, leaving 7 bases between the germline ends. Germline values: CDR1 MNHNY, CDR2 SVGAGI (reference sequence).

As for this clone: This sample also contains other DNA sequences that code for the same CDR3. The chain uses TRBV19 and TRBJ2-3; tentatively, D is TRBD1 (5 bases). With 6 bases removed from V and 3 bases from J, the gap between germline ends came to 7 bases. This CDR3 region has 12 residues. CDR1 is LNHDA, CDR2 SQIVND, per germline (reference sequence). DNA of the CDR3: TGTGCCAGTAGCCCAGGGACAGATACGCAGTATTTT. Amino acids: CASSPGTDTQYF. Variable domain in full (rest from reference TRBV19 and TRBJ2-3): DGGITQSPKYLFRKEGQNVTLSCEQNLNHDAMYWYRQDPGQGLRLIYYSQIVNDFQKGDIAEGYSVSREKKESFPLTVTSAQKNPTAFYLCASSPGTDTQYFGPGTRLTVL.

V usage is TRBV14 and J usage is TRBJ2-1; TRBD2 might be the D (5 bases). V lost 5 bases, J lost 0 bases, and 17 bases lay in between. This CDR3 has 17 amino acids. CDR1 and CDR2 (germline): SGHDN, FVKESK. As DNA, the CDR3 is TGTGCCAGCAGCTCGCGTCGGGGTCAGAGCTCCTACAATGAGCAGTTCTTC. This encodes CASSSRRGQSSYNEQFF.

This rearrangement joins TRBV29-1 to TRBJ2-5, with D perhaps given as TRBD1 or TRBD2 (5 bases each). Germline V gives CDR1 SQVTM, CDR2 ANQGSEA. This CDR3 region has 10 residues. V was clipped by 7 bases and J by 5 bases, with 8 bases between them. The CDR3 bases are TGCAGCGCAGGGACGGAGACCCAGTACTTC. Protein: CSAGTETQYF.

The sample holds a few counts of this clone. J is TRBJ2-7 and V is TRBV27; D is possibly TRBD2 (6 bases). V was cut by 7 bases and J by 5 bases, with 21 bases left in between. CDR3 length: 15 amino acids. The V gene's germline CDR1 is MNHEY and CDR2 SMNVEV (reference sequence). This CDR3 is CASTRAGGPSDEQYF. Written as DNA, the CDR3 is TGTGCCAGCACCCGAGCGGGTGGGCCTAGCGACGAGCAGTACTTC.

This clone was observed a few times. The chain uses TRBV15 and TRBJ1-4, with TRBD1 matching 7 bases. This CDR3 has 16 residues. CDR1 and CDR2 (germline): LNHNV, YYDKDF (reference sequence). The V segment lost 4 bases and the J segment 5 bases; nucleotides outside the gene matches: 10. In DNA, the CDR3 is TGTGCCACCAGCAAGACACCGGGACAGAGAAATGAAAAACTGTTTTTT. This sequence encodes CATSKTPGQRNEKLFF.

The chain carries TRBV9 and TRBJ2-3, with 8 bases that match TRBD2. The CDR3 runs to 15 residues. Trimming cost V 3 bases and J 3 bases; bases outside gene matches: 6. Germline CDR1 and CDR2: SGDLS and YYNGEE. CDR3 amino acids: CASSGRTSTTDTQYF. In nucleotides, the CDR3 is TGTGCCAGCAGCGGACGGACTAGCACTACAGATACGCAGTATTTT.

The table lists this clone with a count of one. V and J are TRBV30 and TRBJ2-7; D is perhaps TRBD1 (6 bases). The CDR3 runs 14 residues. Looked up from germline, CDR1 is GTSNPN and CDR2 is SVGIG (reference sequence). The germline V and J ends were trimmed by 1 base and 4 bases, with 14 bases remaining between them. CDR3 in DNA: TGTGCCTGGAGTGCGTCAGGGGATTGGTACGAGCAGTACTTC. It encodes CAWSASGDWYEQYF.